Sequencing of this T cell receptor (beta chain) was carried out in a study of regulatory T cells in long-lasting Graves disease. Study results and caveats: Favoring TRBV28, TRBJ1-2 and TRBJ2-5 was a feature seen in persistent disease.

Indicated time point: newly diagnosed GD, antithyroid drugs for less than 3 months. PBMC-extracted RNA yielded the TCR library. Trimming took off 7 bases at V and 2 bases at J, with 8 bases between the two ends. Looked up from germline, CDR1 is MNHNS and CDR2 is SASEGT. There are 12 residues in the CDR3. For TCR beta, libraries came from iRepertoire HTBI primers and Arm-PCR of CDR3 regions. TCRdb reanalysed the multiplex PCR reads using MiXCR and keeps one entry per CDR3 protein. This sample has roughly 250,000 distinct CDR3 sequences, with 18% found just once. The table lists this clonotype with a few counts. Its antigen remains unknown. Separately, the same data were catalogued under a study of T cells in Graves' hyperthyroidism and ophthalmopathy. As reported in that work: Initially, a first-round RT-PCR of the TCR CDR3 employed the HTBI primer set.

This TCR was recovered from a young woman with Graves disease. The sample here was peripheral blood mononuclear cells (PBMCs), taken at new diagnosis, from a patient treated with antithyroid drugs. The chain employs TRBV6-1 and TRBJ1-2; D uncertain. DNA of the CDR3: TGTGCCAGCAAAATAGGGAACTATGGCTACACCTTC. It encodes CASKIGNYGYTF.